This T cell receptor beta chain was identified during a study of shared clonotypes between healthy human individuals (dated by TCRdb to about 2020). At the level of the whole study: Two women and three men aged 18 to 49 years were included in the cohort. Different laboratories and diverse techniques were used to prepare libraries and sequence TCR repertoires, to increase sequencing depth and limit assay-specific biases. To estimate repertoire size and how much clonotypes are shared between individuals, the study performed deep sequencing of blood TCR repertoires from five healthy adults. Per donor, leukapheresis produced somewhere between about 0.94 and 10 billion PBMCs.

What the research found in general, with its limitations: Pairwise subsampling led to the expectation that sequencing depth would affect the degree of clonotype sharing among donors. Sampling was restricted to blood, and TCR repertoires in tissues likely differ from the TCR repertoires found in blood. Because the study included a small number of donors, the genetic and exposure-history diversity represented was limited.

Sequences MNHEY (CDR1) and SVGAGI (CDR2) are obtained from the germline V gene. Cut back by 6 bases and 4 bases, the V and J ends lie 11 bases apart. The CDR3 sequence holds 13 residues, the cysteine and phenylalanine included. The sequence is cut down to CDR3 DNA, 39 bases in frame from base 1. Using the deep immunoSEQ assay, multiplex PCR amplified TCR CDR3 regions from genomic DNA. Extracted genomic DNA from each cell subset was spread evenly across all wells of several immunoSEQ 96-well plates, with each plate serving as a replicate. For unsorted PBMC, approximately 300 ng of genomic DNA, equivalent to approximately 28,000 T cell genomes, went into each replicate PCR. Genomic DNA from unsorted PBMC was sequenced over ten immunoSEQ deep assay plates. Purified libraries were measured with a Qubit 3.0 fluorometer, size-checked on a Bioanalyzer 2100, and measured again with the KAPA Library Quantification kit. Every immunoSEQ 96-well plate was sequenced on a dedicated single-read 150-cycle Illumina NextSeq 550 flow cell. The original pipeline was this. Because the immunoSEQ output included only junctional sequences and no quality scores, the filtering could not be the same as the filtering used for full-length reads. Sequences were annotated with PyIR, a Python wrapper for IgBLAST v1.9, and V/J genes and CDR3 were assigned using IMGT germline references. Any read was removed if the V/J assignment was weak (E-value above 1e-6), the CDR3 was missing, or the read contained stop codons, out-of-frame junctions, or ambiguous translated residues. V3J clonotypes were defined as sequences sharing an identical inferred V gene, J gene, and CDR3 amino acid sequence. Percentage overlap between repertoires was computed as shared unique clonotypes divided by the size of the smaller repertoire. RTK rarefaction, the Chao1 estimator, and Recon v2.1 estimates of unobserved clonotypes were used to assess repertoire richness. In TCRdb, the immuneACCESS table is reduced to in-frame sequences with V and J assigned. These tables do not hold every clone; where another copy was compared, an unresolved V gene accounts for under half, and the others remain unexplained. V, J and clone size reflect that table, while D and trimming were determined from the DNA. Present in this sample are about 490,000 clones, approximately 79% of which were seen just once. About an eighth of the sample is taken by the ten largest.

This clone was seen more than once but under ten times. Its specific antigen is unknown. Per-base qualities were not stored, and no clone one base away is much larger. Donors were healthy HIV-negative adults with no recently reported acute infections or vaccinations. Every donor was a Caucasian adult residing in Nashville, Tennessee, USA. For unsorted samples, tens of millions of PBMCs were counted and genomic DNA was extracted with the QIAamp DNA Blood Mini kit. After blood collection by leukapheresis, PBMCs were isolated using Ficoll-Histopaque density gradient centrifugation and then cryopreserved in the vapor phase of liquid nitrogen.

This TCR derives from a middle-aged woman in good health. Some clones in this sample may be carry-over from other donors' samples. The sequence is built from TRBV6-5 and TRBJ2-3, with a tentative D gene TRBD1 over 6 matching bases. The sample was PBMCs. The sequenced DNA: TGTGCCAGCAGCAAGAGGACAGCAGATACGCAGTATTTT. Protein translation: CASSKRTADTQYF.